This record looks at one T cell receptor (beta chain) sequence and its context. In the original workflow: How many nucleated cells were present was estimated from reference gene primer amplification. Some clones are missing from TCRdb's copy, which holds only in-frame ones; the method was immunoSEQ multiplex PCR. The V and J calls and clone size were taken over from that table, and D and trimming were inferred from the DNA. This table holds around 70,000 clones, 65% to 90% found once. This record comes from a study of blood T cell repertoires in COVID-19. Study as a whole: Sites across the United States, Italy and Spain contributed samples from acute and convalescent COVID-19. The cDNA or gDNA used as material had been derived from T cells, B-cell-depleted T cells, or PBMCs.

Germline lookup yields CDR1 LGHNA and CDR2 YNFKEQ. This CDR3 is 15 amino acids long. V lost 1 base and J lost 4; bases outside the gene matches: 5. The chain combines TRBV4-2 with TRBJ2-3; 7 positions match TRBD1. The sequence derives from a man aged 80 or over with acute or convalescent COVID-19. Sequenced sample: peripheral blood. Here the CDR3 DNA reads TGTGCCAGCAGCCAAGGAGGGCAGGGGGCAGATACGCAGTATTTT. This gives the protein CASSQGGQGADTQYF.